This T cell receptor (beta chain) was observed in a study of T cells in Graves' hyperthyroidism and ophthalmopathy. Study-level points and caveats: In blood, most of the thyroid clonotypes expanded above 0.001 were also present.

Germline CDR1 MNHEY, CDR2 SMNVEV (reference sequence). V was shortened by 6 bases and J by 1 base, with 10 bases between the two germline ends. This CDR3 region has 14 residues. This clonotype showed up many times. Its target is unknown. The CDR3 regions of TCR beta were amplified from RNA transcripts. The study used the HTBI primer set for a first-round RT-PCR of the TCR CDR3. TCRdb fed the multiplex PCR reads into MiXCR, producing one record per CDR3 protein. The sample shows some 600,000 distinct CDR3 sequences, about 14% of them seen only once. The authors took PBMCs from over 8.5 ml fresh peripheral blood.

The sample taken for sequencing was blood. The chain links TRBV27 to TRBJ1-5, with D uncertain. This TCR came from a woman aged 25 to 39 with Graves' hyperthyroidism that later progressed to Graves' ophthalmopathy. The CDR3 region is CASRAQASNQPQHF. CDR3 nucleotides: TGTGCCAGCAGGGCCCAGGCAAGCAATCAGCCCCAGCATTTT.